This TCR beta chain was retrieved from a study of blood T cells in healthy people across ages (dated by TCRdb to between 2014 and 2017). General notes on the study: Template switching captured roughly one uniquely barcoded TCR beta cDNA molecule per two T cells in model experiments. The study analyzed two additional independent replicas of 1 million unique cDNA reads from the same blood draw for two donors, one aged 18 to 29 and one aged 80 or older. Using deep sequencing normalized with unique cDNA molecular identifiers, the study measured how TCR beta repertoire diversity changes with age. The donors were split into four age groups: young (average 16 years), middle-aged (39), aged (more than 55) and long-lived (roughly 77). General study outcomes and caveats: Because the CMV infection status of the donors was unknown, age-related changes in expanded clonotypes may potentially have been confounded. Conclusive comparison of naive and antigen-experienced compartments was prevented by the profiling of bulk unsorted PBMCs. Total diversity estimates from one million sequenced T cells were considered lower bounds and underestimates. Compared with the aged group, more naive CD4+ T cells, fewer expanded clones and increased TCR diversity were shown by the long-lived group, suggesting age selection. Observed TCR beta diversity per million T cells fell roughly linearly with age, and a significant reduction was already apparent by age roughly 40. The percentage of naive T cells measured by flow cytometry correlated strongly with observed TCR beta diversity.

Notes on this clonotype: Its cognate antigen has yet to be identified. No quality values exist for individual bases; no much larger clone is one base distant.

Libraries were prepared through 5' RACE. Sequencing took place on an Illumina HiSeq 2500. A second PCR of about 7 to 12 cycles was run with a J-beta primer mix and a sample-barcoded 5' primer. A template-switch 5' adaptor carrying 12 random nucleotides introduced a unique molecular identifier onto each TCR beta cDNA molecule. Each sample yielded at least 3 million CDR3-containing paired-end reads. First-strand cDNA was synthesized from all RNA with the Mint cDNA synthesis kit, primed by a TRBC-specific oligonucleotide. After uracil-DNA glycosylase treatment, a first 18-cycle PCR used universal primers M1SS and BC2_uni_R on all cDNA. The published analysis was carried out like this. Normalization of each sample was performed by random selection of 1 million high-quality reads, each carrying a distinct molecular identifier. Reads with shared molecular identifiers were discarded instead of being binned into consensus sequences. MiTCR, run with a Q25 quality threshold and the strictest error-elimination algorithm, handled CDR3 identification, clonotype clustering and error correction. A nonparametric unseen species model with Euler transformation was used to estimate a lower bound on total TCR beta diversity. The public sequencing data were trimmed at Q25 with fastp and processed into clonotypes with MiXCR by TCRdb, which kept only in-frame beta chains. All rows with the same CDR3 protein become a single entry with the most common DNA and genes. The V and J calls and clone size are TCRdb's, not the authors'. The sample table records roughly 800,000 distinct CDR3 sequences; more than 20% of these occur just once. 9.4% of the sample goes to the ten largest clones.

Systemically healthy Caucasian individuals from Russia, some 38 in total and aged about 6 to 90 years, were included as donors. Around 10 milliliters of peripheral blood were drawn from each donor into EDTA-treated Vacutainer tubes. Ficoll-Paque density-gradient centrifugation was used to isolate PBMCs, with at least 6.5 million per sample. Trizol reagent was used to extract total RNA from PBMCs, with at least 6 micrograms per sample. For every donor, an aliquot of PBMCs went through flow cytometry to measure the percentages of naive CD45RAhigh/CD27high T cells. The CDR3, from cysteine to phenylalanine, totals 18 residues. Only the CDR3 part of the read is kept: 54 bases, read in frame from the first base. V gives up 0 bases and J gives up 5 bases, and the segment between their germline ends measures 20 bases. Per the germline V gene, SGHTA is the CDR1 and FQGNSA is the CDR2. The same specimen was also included in a second study, on T cells of mothers and their children. As the second publication notes: The donors were nine systemically healthy Caucasian individuals, made up of three mothers and their six children. cDNA synthesis used all of the extracted RNA, with about 1.5 ug of RNA in each 15 ul reaction. In the second PCR, the M1S primer added sample barcodes and 2-4 random nucleotides. Over 8.5 million TCR beta CDR3 reads were obtained for each mother, and 2.5 million to 3 million reads were obtained for each child. Thymic selection similarly shapes TCR recombination output in related and unrelated pairs, with minor effect from inherited differences. Normalized repertoire overlap in related mother-child pairs was always slightly higher than in unrelated mother-child pairs, but the difference was never significant. Persistent microchimeric T cell clones were not detected, at a sensitivity of 85 to 100 clones per million clonotypes. The study used deep NGS to compare TCR beta repertoires of mothers and children, seeking features distinguishing related mother-child pairs from unrelated individuals. Mothers averaged roughly 40 +/- 4 years of age and children averaged about 10 +/- 4 years. After adapter ligation was performed with NEBNext reagents, the libraries were sequenced on an Illumina HiSeq 2000 with 100+100 nt paired-end reads. To prevent cross-contamination, the mother and child libraries were prepared one month apart and sequenced in separate runs. For each donor, between roughly 500,000 and 2,200,000 distinct TCR beta clonotypes were identified. Naive TCR beta clonotypes were estimated from low-frequency clonotypes matched to each donor's FACS-determined naive share, without sorting.

The TCR originated in a boy under 18 in good health. Input material: blood. The chain joins TRBV7-2 to TRBJ2-1; TRBD2 could be the D gene, as 5 bases match. The DNA sequence reads TGTGCCAGCAGCTTAGCCCGTCGAGGCGGGCCGTGGGACAATGAGCAGTTCTTC. It is translated as CASSLARRGGPWDNEQFF.